A single sample is the source of the 5 T cell receptor beta chains below, sequenced in a study of cytomegalovirus exposure and HLA in healthy donors (dated by TCRdb to about 2017). Libraries were made using the immunoSEQ multiplex PCR assay. For the multiplex PCR, a mixture combining 60 forward primers for TCR Vbeta segments and 13 reverse primers for TCR Jbeta segments was used. TCRdb mirrors the immuneACCESS table, restricted to in-frame sequences. Some clones are absent from its copies; in checked studies, under half trace to an unresolved V gene, and the reason for the others is unknown. This sample lists 95,000 to 150,000 clones; roughly 82% were detected once. The ten top clones hold approximately 3.7% of the sample. The sample was PBMCs. The receptors here all came from a human donor in good health.

The rearrangement links TRBV18 to TRBJ2-7; the D gene is possibly TRBD1 (6 bases). Trimming took 4 bases from V and 4 from J, leaving 17 bases between them. Germline V gives CDR1 KGHSH, CDR2 LQKENI. This CDR3 region has 15 residues. CDR3 coding DNA: TGTGCCAGCTCACACCCAGGGGAATTGGGATACGAGCAGTACTTC. This codes for CASSHPGELGYEQYF.

This chain joins TRBV4-1 and TRBJ2-5, with TRBD1 matching over 9 bases. The DNA end lines up better with TRBJ2-7; the J call may be wrong. This CDR3 is built from 14 residues. Germline CDR1 MGHRA, CDR2 YSYEKL. The DNA of the CDR3 is TGCGCCAGCAGCCGGGACAGGGTCTCCTACGAGCAGTACTTC. Amino acids: CASSRDRVSYEQYF.

This clone was counted once. The chain employs TRBV5-6 and TRBJ2-5; no firm D call. CDR3 length equals 13 residues. CDR1 and CDR2 from the germline V gene are SGHDT and YYEEEE. V was shortened by 8 bases and J by 4 bases, with 15 bases between the two germline ends. CDR3 residues: CASRVQSLETQYF. The CDR3 nucleotides read TGTGCCAGTCGTGTACAATCCCTAGAGACCCAGTACTTC.

The gene calls are TRBV28 and TRBJ2-1; 10 bases match TRBD2. Per germline, CDR1 MDHEN and CDR2 SYDVKM. The CDR3 is 11 amino acids. J was trimmed by 13 bases and V by 7 bases; bases with no gene match: 4. In DNA, the CDR3 is TGTGCCAGCACAGAGCGGGAGGGCCAGTTCTTC. Its translation: CASTEREGQFF.

The V gene is TRBV30, the J gene TRBJ1-3, with D uncertain. The germline V and J ends were trimmed by 0 bases and 2 bases, with 8 bases remaining between them. The CDR3 spans 14 residues. The V gene's germline CDR1 is GTSNPN and CDR2 SVGIG (reference sequence). CDR3 in amino acids: CAWSVGTTGNTIYF. CDR3 bases: TGTGCCTGGAGTGTGGGCACGACTGGAAACACCATATATTTT.